These 3 T cell receptor beta chains came from one sample sequenced in a study of OX40 agonist ivuxolimab in advanced cancers. The method was immunoSEQ multiplex PCR; TCRdb's version includes in-frame clones alone and lacks a portion of them. The table lists around 76,000 clones, roughly 90% of them singletons. The sample consisted of CD4+ or CD8+ T cells sorted from blood, taken in a trial of the OX40 agonist ivuxolimab. These receptor sequences come from an adult with an advanced solid tumor such as melanoma, head and neck, liver or kidney cancer.

The chain recombines TRBV6-5 with TRBJ1-2, with TRBD1 matching 12 bases. V dropped 4 bases and J dropped 7; count of bases not matched to a gene: 10. Germline V gene data show CDR1 as MNHEY and CDR2 as SVGAGI. The CDR3 consists of 16 residues. Here the CDR3 reads CASSSHTGTGGIGYTF. The CDR3 nucleotides are TGTGCCAGCAGTTCCCATACCGGGACAGGGGGCATTGGCTACACCTTC.

V and J are TRBV11-2 and TRBJ2-2; the D gene is possibly TRBD2 (6 bases). Trimming stripped 1 base from V and 5 bases from J, with 14 bases between. The CDR3 is 16 amino acids. Germline V gene sequence: CDR1 SGHAT, CDR2 FQNNGV. CDR3 amino acids: CASSLVASVRTGELFF. The CDR3 DNA sequence: TGTGCCAGCAGCTTAGTAGCTAGCGTTAGAACCGGGGAGCTGTTTTTT.

DNA of the CDR3: TGTGCCAGCAGTACGCGCAGCGTTAGCAATCAGCCCCAGCATTTT. This sequence encodes CASSTRSVSNQPQHF. V gene TRBV6-1 combines with J gene TRBJ1-5, with D unclear. V lost 5 bases to trimming and J lost 0 bases, with 11 bases between them. Germline loops: CDR1 MNHNS, CDR2 SASEGT. The CDR3 length is 15 residues.